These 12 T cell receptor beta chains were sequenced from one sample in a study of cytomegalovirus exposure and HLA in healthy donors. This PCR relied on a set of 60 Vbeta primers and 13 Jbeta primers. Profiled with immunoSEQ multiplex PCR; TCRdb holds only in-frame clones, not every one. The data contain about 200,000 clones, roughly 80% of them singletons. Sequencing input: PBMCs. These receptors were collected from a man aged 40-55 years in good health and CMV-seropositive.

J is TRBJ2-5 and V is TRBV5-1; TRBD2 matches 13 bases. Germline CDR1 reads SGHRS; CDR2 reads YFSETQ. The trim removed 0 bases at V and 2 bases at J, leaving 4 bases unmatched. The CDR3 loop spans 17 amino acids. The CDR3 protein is CASSLGLAGGLQETQYF. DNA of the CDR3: TGCGCCAGCAGCTTGGGACTAGCGGGGGGCCTTCAAGAGACCCAGTACTTC.

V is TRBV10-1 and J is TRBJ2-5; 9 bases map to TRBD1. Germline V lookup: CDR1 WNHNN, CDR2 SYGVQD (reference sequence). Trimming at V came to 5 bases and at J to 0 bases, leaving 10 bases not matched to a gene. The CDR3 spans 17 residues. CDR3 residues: CASSPGTGIVNQETQYF. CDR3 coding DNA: TGCGCCAGCAGTCCCGGGACAGGGATAGTTAACCAAGAGACCCAGTACTTC.

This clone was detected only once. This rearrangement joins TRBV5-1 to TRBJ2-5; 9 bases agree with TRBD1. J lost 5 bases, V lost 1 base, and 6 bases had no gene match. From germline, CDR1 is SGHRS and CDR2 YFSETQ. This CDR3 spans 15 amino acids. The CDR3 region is CASSLLQGAAETQYF. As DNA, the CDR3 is TGCGCCAGCAGCTTGTTACAGGGGGCTGCGGAGACCCAGTACTTC.

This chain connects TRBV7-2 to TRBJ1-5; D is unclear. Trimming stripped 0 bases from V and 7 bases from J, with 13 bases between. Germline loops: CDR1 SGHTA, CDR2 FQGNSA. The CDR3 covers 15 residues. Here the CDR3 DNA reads TGTGCCAGCAGCTTAGCGGCGGGCCTGGACCAGCCCCAGCATTTT. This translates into CASSLAAGLDQPQHF.

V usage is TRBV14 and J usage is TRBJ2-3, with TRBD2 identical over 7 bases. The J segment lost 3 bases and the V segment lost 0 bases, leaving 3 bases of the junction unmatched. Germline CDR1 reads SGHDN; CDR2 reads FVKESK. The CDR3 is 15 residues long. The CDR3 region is CASSQDGLGTDTQYF. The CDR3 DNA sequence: TGTGCCAGCAGCCAAGACGGACTAGGAACAGATACGCAGTATTTT.

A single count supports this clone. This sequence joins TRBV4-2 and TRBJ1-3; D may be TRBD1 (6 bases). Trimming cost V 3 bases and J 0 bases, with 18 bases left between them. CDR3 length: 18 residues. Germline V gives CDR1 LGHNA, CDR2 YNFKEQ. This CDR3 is CASSQERTVLSSGNTIYF. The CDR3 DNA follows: TGTGCCAGCAGCCAGGAACGGACAGTTCTGAGCTCTGGAAACACCATATATTTT.

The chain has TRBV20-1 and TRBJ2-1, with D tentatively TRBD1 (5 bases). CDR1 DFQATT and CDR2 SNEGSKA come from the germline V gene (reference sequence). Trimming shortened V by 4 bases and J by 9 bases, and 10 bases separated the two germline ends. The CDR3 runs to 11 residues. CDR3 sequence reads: CSAIQVLEQFF. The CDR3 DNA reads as TGCAGTGCTATACAGGTACTTGAGCAGTTCTTC.

This chain's CDR3 is CASSLEAGLRNEQYF. The CDR3 nucleotides read TGTGCCAGCAGCTTGGAGGCAGGGCTCAGGAACGAGCAGTACTTC. The V and J genes are TRBV5-4 and TRBJ2-7; maybe TRBD1 (5 bases). Germline loops: CDR1 SGHNT, CDR2 YYREEE (reference sequence). The CDR3 loop spans 15 amino acids. V was clipped by 0 bases and J by 5 bases, with 15 bases between them.

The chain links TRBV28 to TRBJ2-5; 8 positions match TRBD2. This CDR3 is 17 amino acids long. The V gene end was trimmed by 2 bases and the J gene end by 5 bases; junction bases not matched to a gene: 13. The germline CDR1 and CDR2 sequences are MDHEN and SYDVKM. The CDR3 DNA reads TGTGCCAGCAGTTTACGCCCGAGAAGCGGGAGCGCGGAGACCCAGTACTTC. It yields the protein CASSLRPRSGSAETQYF.

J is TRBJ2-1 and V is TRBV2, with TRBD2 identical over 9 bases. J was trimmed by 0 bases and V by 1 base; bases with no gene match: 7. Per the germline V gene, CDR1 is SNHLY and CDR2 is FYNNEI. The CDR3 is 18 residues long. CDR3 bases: TGTGCCAGCAGTGAAGGCCTAGCGGGGATCTACTCCTACAATGAGCAGTTCTTC. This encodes CASSEGLAGIYSYNEQFF.

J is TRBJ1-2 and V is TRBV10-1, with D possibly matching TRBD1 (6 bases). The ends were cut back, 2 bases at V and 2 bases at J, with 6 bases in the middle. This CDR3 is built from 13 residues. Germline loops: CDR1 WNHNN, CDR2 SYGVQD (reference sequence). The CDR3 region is CASSEGQNYGYTF. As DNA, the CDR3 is TGCGCCAGCAGTGAGGGACAGAACTATGGCTACACCTTC.

The CDR3 here is CASSLGDRVRDEKLFF. In DNA form, the CDR3 reads TGTGCCAGCAGCTTGGGGGACAGGGTTCGTGATGAAAAACTGTTTTTT. V is TRBV7-9 and J is TRBJ1-4; 9 nucleotides match TRBD1. In germline, CDR1 is SEHNR, CDR2 FQNEAQ (reference sequence). This CDR3 is 16 amino acids long. The V and J ends lost 3 bases and 6 bases, in that order; junction bases with no gene match: 8.